The 25 T cell receptor beta chains reported below all come from one sample, sequenced in a study of cytomegalovirus exposure and HLA in healthy donors (dated by TCRdb to 2015 to 2018). Library preparation used the immunoSEQ multiplex PCR assay. The multiplex PCR relied on a mix of 60 forward primers for TCR Vbeta segments and 13 reverse primers for TCR Jbeta segments. Imported from immuneACCESS, the table was reduced by TCRdb to in-frame sequences with V and J called. These copies leave out some clones; in studies compared against another copy, an unresolved V gene accounts for under half, and the cause of the remainder is not known. The sample table contains fewer than 100,000 clones; only one count was recorded for around 78% of them. Together, the top ten hold around 2.3% of the sample. The sample taken for sequencing was PBMCs. The receptors derive from a male donor in good health and CMV-seropositive.

J is TRBJ2-7 and V is TRBV5-1; possible D gene TRBD1, 5 bases. Trimming stripped 2 bases from V and 4 bases from J, with 13 bases between. The CDR3 runs 14 residues. Germline lookup yields CDR1 SGHRS and CDR2 YFSETQ. The CDR3 sequence: CASSLGQGPYEQYF. DNA of the CDR3: TGCGCCAGCAGCTTAGGGCAGGGCCCTTACGAGCAGTACTTC. Combining the CDR3 with reference TRBV5-1 and TRBJ2-7 gives the whole variable domain KAGVTQTPRYLIKTRGQQVTLSCSPISGHRSVSWYQQTPGQGLQFLFEYFSETQRNKGNFPGRFSGRQFSNSRSEMNVSTLELGDSALYLCASSLGQGPYEQYFGPGTRLTVT.

The sample holds a few counts of this clone. This CDR3 is CASRLVGTGGNF. The CDR3 bases are TGTGCAAGTCGCTTAGTCGGGACAGGAGGTAACTTT. The chain employs TRBV12-2 and TRBJ1-1; the table calls TRBD1, which could not be checked here. TRBV12-2 corresponds to a pseudogene. The CDR3 contains 12 residues.

The V call is TRBV6-1, the J call TRBJ1-2; TRBD1 agrees at 11 bases. The germline CDR1 and CDR2 sequences are MNHNS and SASEGT. V gave up 6 bases and J gave up 5 bases; unmatched junction bases: 8. This CDR3 is built from 15 residues. The CDR3 protein is CASRAGQGAGYGYTF. CDR3 sequence (DNA): TGTGCCAGCAGGGCAGGACAGGGGGCTGGGTATGGCTACACCTTC.

Regarding this clone: Different DNA sequences within this sample yield the same CDR3. The rearrangement uses TRBV7-2 and TRBJ2-7; D call uncertain. V lost 3 bases to trimming and J lost 0 bases, with 3 bases between them. In germline, CDR1 is SGHTA, CDR2 FQGNSA. CDR3 size: 12 residues. The CDR3 reads CASSFSSYEQYF. The CDR3 DNA reads TGTGCCAGCAGCTTCAGCTCCTACGAGCAGTACTTC.

The rearrangement links TRBV6-1 to TRBJ1-5, with D perhaps TRBD1 (5 bases). Germline V gives CDR1 MNHNS, CDR2 SASEGT. V dropped 3 bases and J dropped 6 bases, with 12 bases sitting between them. The CDR3 extends over 14 amino acids. CDR3 in amino acids: CASSETKGIQPQHF. The CDR3 DNA sequence: TGTGCCAGCAGTGAGACAAAGGGGATTCAGCCCCAGCATTTT.

The rearrangement links TRBV15 to TRBJ2-7, with a weak D call TRBD1 (6 bases). The V end lost 1 base, the J end lost 1 base, and 17 bases lay between the germline ends. The CDR3 has 17 residues. Germline V CDR1 and CDR2: LNHNV, YYDKDF (reference sequence). The CDR3 sequence is CATSRAVGTGRSYEQYF. The CDR3 region has the DNA TGTGCCACCAGCAGAGCAGTCGGAACAGGGCGTTCCTACGAGCAGTACTTC. The variable domain in full, with the rest retrieved from reference TRBV15 and TRBJ2-7, is DAMVIQNPRYQVTQFGKPVTLSCSQTLNHNVMYWYQQKSSQAPKLLFHYYDKDFNNEADTPDNFQSRRPNTSFCFLDIRSPGLGDTAMYLCATSRAVGTGRSYEQYFGPGTRLTVT.

The chain uses TRBV4-1 and TRBJ2-1, with 12 bases matching TRBD2. The CDR3 consists of 15 residues. Per germline, CDR1 MGHRA and CDR2 YSYEKL. With 3 bases clipped from V and 4 bases from J, the junction kept 1 base outside the gene matches. The CDR3 DNA sequence: TGCGCCAGCAGCCAGCTAGCGGGAGGGTACAATGAGCAGTTCTTC. It is translated as CASSQLAGGYNEQFF.

The chain is built from TRBV10-3 and TRBJ2-3, with 10 nucleotides matching TRBD1. This CDR3 spans 18 amino acids. The junction had 13 bases not matched to a gene; V was cut back by 6 bases and J by 1 base. The germline V gene has CDR1 ENHRY and CDR2 SYGVKD. CDR3 sequence reads: CAIRPRQGAILGTDTQYF. In DNA, the CDR3 is TGTGCCATCAGGCCCCGACAGGGGGCGATTCTGGGCACAGATACGCAGTATTTT.

Only one count was recorded for this clone. The rearrangement links TRBV6-5 to TRBJ2-1, with 11 bases fitting TRBD2. After removal of 6 bases from V and 7 bases from J, the junction contained 8 bases not matched to a gene. CDR3 length: 15 residues. CDR1 and CDR2 (germline): MNHEY, SVGAGI. CDR3 region: CASRELAGVWNEQFF. CDR3 nucleotides: TGTGCCAGCAGGGAACTAGCGGGAGTCTGGAATGAGCAGTTCTTC.

This sequence joins TRBV18 and TRBJ2-7, with D uncertain. Germline V lookup: CDR1 KGHSH, CDR2 LQKENI. V was cut by 3 bases and J by 4 bases, with 7 bases left in between. CDR3 length equals 12 residues. The CDR3 DNA reads as TGTGCCAGCTCACCCGACTGGTACGAGCAGTACTTC. Translating gives CASSPDWYEQYF.

This sequence joins TRBV10-3 and TRBJ1-1, with D possibly matching TRBD1 (6 bases). CDR3 length: 15 amino acids. V dropped 4 bases and J dropped 0 bases, with 12 bases sitting between them. Germline values: CDR1 ENHRY, CDR2 SYGVKD. The CDR3 nucleotides read TGTGCCATCAGTGCTCGCAGGGGCATGAACACTGAAGCTTTCTTT. This translates into CAISARRGMNTEAFF.

The chain couples TRBV7-9 to TRBJ2-6, with 8 bases fitting TRBD2. Losses at the gene ends were 3 bases for V and 0 bases for J; bases not matched to a gene: 10. The CDR3 totals 19 residues. Germline V gene sequence: CDR1 SEHNR, CDR2 FQNEAQ (reference sequence). CDR3 nucleotides: TGTGCCAGCAGCTTCACTAGCGGTAGGAGGAGCTCTGGGGCCAACGTCCTGACTTTC. It encodes CASSFTSGRRSSGANVLTF.

The chain uses TRBV5-4 and TRBJ2-5; 7 positions match TRBD2. Germline CDR1 is SGHNT and CDR2 is YYREEE (reference sequence). J was trimmed by 1 base and V by 6 bases; bases with no gene match: 6. The CDR3 length is 14 residues. CDR3 DNA: TGTGCCAGCAAAGGGCGGGAGAGCCAAGAGACCCAGTACTTC. This codes for CASKGRESQETQYF. The entire variable domain, with the rest obtained from reference TRBV5-4 and TRBJ2-5, is as follows: ETGVTQSPTHLIKTRGQQVTLRCSSQSGHNTVSWYQQALGQGPQFIFQYYREEENGRGNFPPRFSGLQFPNYSSELNVNALELDDSALYLCASKGRESQETQYFGPGTRLLVL.

The genes are TRBV1 and TRBJ2-5; TRBD2, the table's D call, lacks a check against the DNA. TRBV1 counts as a pseudogene. The CDR3 runs to 18 residues. This chain's CDR3 is CTSSQQGLAGGRGETQYF. DNA for the CDR3: TGCACCAGCAGCCAACAGGGACTAGCGGGAGGGAGAGGAGAGACCCAGTACTTC.

This chain links TRBV28 with TRBJ1-5, with TRBD1 matching over 9 bases. The CDR3 extends over 19 amino acids. V dropped 5 bases and J dropped 0; count of bases not matched to a gene: 14. Germline assignment: CDR1 MDHEN and CDR2 SYDVKM. This CDR3 is CASSPPGSGTGFSNQPQHF. DNA of the CDR3: TGTGCCAGCAGTCCGCCCGGCTCCGGGACAGGGTTTAGCAATCAGCCCCAGCATTTT.

This clone was seen a few times. The chain recombines TRBV29-1 with TRBJ2-5, with D possibly matching TRBD1 (5 bases). V was clipped by 6 bases and J by 5 bases, with 16 bases between them. There are 13 residues in the CDR3. Germline-derived CDR1 and CDR2 are SQVTM and ANQGSEA. Here the CDR3 DNA reads TGCAGCGTCGCTATGACAGTTGGTGAGACCCAGTACTTC. Translation gives CSVAMTVGETQYF.

The rearrangement uses TRBV25-1 and TRBJ1-1; D ambiguous. Trimming removed 0 bases from V and 0 bases from J, with 11 bases in between. This CDR3 region has 16 residues. CDR1 is MGHDK and CDR2 is SYGVNS in the germline V gene. The CDR3 is CASSEYIGEMNTEAFF. The CDR3 DNA is TGTGCCAGCAGTGAATATATTGGAGAAATGAACACTGAAGCTTTCTTT.

The rearrangement joins TRBV18 to TRBJ2-5; a possible D gene is TRBD1 (5 bases). CDR3 length: 15 residues. Trimming shortened V by 3 bases and J by 3 bases, and 14 bases separated the two germline ends. CDR1 is KGHSH and CDR2 is LQKENI in the germline V gene. This CDR3 reads CASSPSEGAKETQYF. The DNA for the CDR3 is TGTGCCAGCTCACCGTCCGAAGGGGCGAAAGAGACCCAGTACTTC.

The chain combines TRBV7-9 with TRBJ1-2; no reliable D call. CDR1 SEHNR and CDR2 FQNEAQ come from the germline V gene (reference sequence). The CDR3 consists of 13 residues. Trimming took off 5 bases at V and 4 bases at J, with 11 bases between the two ends. This CDR3 reads CASSHGDLYGYTF. The CDR3 nucleotides read TGTGCCAGCAGCCACGGGGATCTCTATGGCTACACCTTC. The whole variable domain, remainder taken from reference TRBV7-9 and TRBJ1-2, is DTGVSQNPRHKITKRGQNVTFRCDPISEHNRLYWYRQTLGQGPEFLTYFQNEAQLEKSRLLSDRFSAERPKGSFSTLEIQRTEQGDSAMYLCASSHGDLYGYTFGSGTRLTVV.

The chain has TRBV5-1 and TRBJ2-1, with TRBD2 matching 10 bases. Germline V gene sequence: CDR1 SGHRS, CDR2 YFSETQ. The J segment lost 5 bases and the V segment lost 4 bases, leaving 6 bases of the junction unmatched. CDR3 length: 15 residues. The DNA for the CDR3 is TGCGCCAGCAGCCCTAGCGGGAGTGGGAACAATGAGCAGTTCTTC. Protein: CASSPSGSGNNEQFF. The full variable domain, rest sourced from reference TRBV5-1 and TRBJ2-1, is KAGVTQTPRYLIKTRGQQVTLSCSPISGHRSVSWYQQTPGQGLQFLFEYFSETQRNKGNFPGRFSGRQFSNSRSEMNVSTLELGDSALYLCASSPSGSGNNEQFFGPGTRLTVL.

The V and J genes are TRBV6-1 and TRBJ2-7, with a tentative D call TRBD1 (6 bases). From germline, CDR1 is MNHNS and CDR2 SASEGT. CDR3 length: 14 amino acids. V dropped 6 bases and J dropped 0 bases, with 12 bases sitting between them. DNA for the CDR3: TGTGCCAGCAGGCAGGGGTTGGTCTCCTACGAGCAGTACTTC. This gives the protein CASRQGLVSYEQYF.

This sequence joins TRBV7-2 and TRBJ1-5; tentatively, D is TRBD1 (6 bases). Trimming shortened V by 5 bases and J by 1 base, and 12 bases separated the two germline ends. This CDR3 has 15 residues. Looked up from germline, CDR1 is SGHTA and CDR2 is FQGNSA. CDR3 amino acids: CASSVTDRSNQPQHF. CDR3 bases: TGTGCCAGCAGCGTTACGGACAGAAGCAATCAGCCCCAGCATTTT.

The chain links TRBV5-6 to TRBJ2-7, with 9 bases fitting TRBD2. This CDR3 has 15 residues. The V segment lost 0 bases and the J segment 2 bases; nucleotides outside the gene matches: 3. Germline V gene sequence: CDR1 SGHDT, CDR2 YYEEEE. In DNA form, the CDR3 reads TGTGCCAGCAGCTTGGTGGCTAGCGGGACCTACGAGCAGTACTTC. Its translation: CASSLVASGTYEQYF.

This chain joins TRBV28 and TRBJ1-2, with TRBD1 matching 7 bases. Germline trimming cut 6 bases from V and 5 bases from J; bases unmatched to any gene: 6. This CDR3 has 13 amino acids. Germline CDR1 is MDHEN and CDR2 is SYDVKM. The CDR3 DNA reads TGTGCCAGCAGCGATTTACAGGGGTATGGCTACACCTTC. Protein sequence: CASSDLQGYGYTF.

This clone was seen a single time. The CDR3 loop reads CASSTSTGELFF. The CDR3 DNA follows: TGTGCCAGCAGCACTTCCACCGGGGAGCTGTTTTTT. The V and J genes are TRBV9 and TRBJ2-2; D unresolved. CDR3 length equals 12 residues. Trimming removed 4 bases at V and 4 bases at J, with 5 bases between. The germline V gene encodes CDR1 SGDLS and CDR2 YYNGEE. The full variable domain, rest sourced from reference TRBV9 and TRBJ2-2, is DSGVTQTPKHLITATGQRVTLRCSPRSGDLSVYWYQQSLDQGLQFLIQYYNGEERAKGNILERFSAQQFPDLHSELNLSSLELGDSALYFCASSTSTGELFFGEGSRLTVL.